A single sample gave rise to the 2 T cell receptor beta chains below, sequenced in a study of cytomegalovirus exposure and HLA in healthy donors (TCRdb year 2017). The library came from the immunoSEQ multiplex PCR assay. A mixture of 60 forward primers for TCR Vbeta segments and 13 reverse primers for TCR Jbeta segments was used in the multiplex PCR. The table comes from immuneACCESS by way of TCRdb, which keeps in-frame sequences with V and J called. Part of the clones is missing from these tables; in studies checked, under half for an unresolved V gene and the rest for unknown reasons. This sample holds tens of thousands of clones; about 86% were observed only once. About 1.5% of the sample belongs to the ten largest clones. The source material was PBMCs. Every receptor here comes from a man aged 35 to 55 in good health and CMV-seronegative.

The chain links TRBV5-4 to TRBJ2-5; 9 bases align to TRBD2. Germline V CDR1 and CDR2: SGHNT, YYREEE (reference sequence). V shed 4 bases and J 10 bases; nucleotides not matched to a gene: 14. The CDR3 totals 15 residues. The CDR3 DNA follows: TGTGCCAGCAGCCACGTTAGCGGGGGCGCGTTGGACCAGTACTTC. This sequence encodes CASSHVSGGALDQYF.

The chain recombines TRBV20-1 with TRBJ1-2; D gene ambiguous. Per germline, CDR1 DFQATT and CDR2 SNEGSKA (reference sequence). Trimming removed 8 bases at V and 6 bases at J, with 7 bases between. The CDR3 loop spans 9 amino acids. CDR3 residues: CSPLDGYTF. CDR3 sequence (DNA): TGCAGTCCCTTAGATGGCTACACCTTC.